This entry is about one T cell receptor beta chain. This clone was detected only a few times. Its antigen remains unidentified. Base qualities are not provided; no much larger clone lies one nucleotide away. This sample was taken from a study of metastatic and nonmetastatic thyroid tumors (dated by TCRdb to about 2020). A note on the overall study: For patients with malignant and with benign thyroid disease, the researchers compared repertoires between peripheral blood samples and tumor or nodule tissue samples.

Including the terminal cysteine and phenylalanine, the CDR3 comprises 12 residues. The retained sequence is limited to the CDR3, 36 bases, with the frame set at the first base. V is cut by 5 bases and J by 10 bases, and the space between the germline ends is 12 bases. Sequences SGHTA (CDR1) and FQGNSA (CDR2) are obtained from the germline V gene. The library was prepared using PCR. Sequencing used an Illumina HiSeq 4000. High-throughput sequencing was used to profile the CDR3 region of the TCR beta-chain in every patient. The original methods were these. CDR3 differences across clinicopathological groups were used to build a classifier for discriminating distant-metastatic papillary thyroid cancer patients. Repertoire diversity was assessed with the Shannon index, and tumor-blood repertoire similarity with the Morisita-Horn index. Clones were called with MiXCR by TCRdb after fastp trimmed the public reads at Q25, and only in-frame beta chains were retained. TCRdb, not the authors, supplied the V and J calls. The sample data list thousands of clones, and about 40% of these were observed just once. Jointly, the top ten make up roughly 14% of the sample.

Study-level results and caveats: In both blood and tumor samples, TCR beta diversity was reported to be significantly higher in malignant tumors than in benign nodules.

Before undergoing thyroid surgery, none of the patients had been given any kind of treatment. Patient clinical samples collected from about 2011 to 2018 were retrospectively analysed using T-cell receptor beta sequencing. Sequencing input: adjacent normal tissue. The TCR originated in a male donor with papillary thyroid cancer or a benign thyroid nodule (not recorded which). Some clones in this sample may be carry-over from other donors' samples. The chain couples TRBV7-2 to TRBJ2-1; the D gene is unclear. DNA sequence: TGTGCCAGCAGCCGCCCCGGTTACGAGCAGTTCTTC. Its coded protein is CASSRPGYEQFF.